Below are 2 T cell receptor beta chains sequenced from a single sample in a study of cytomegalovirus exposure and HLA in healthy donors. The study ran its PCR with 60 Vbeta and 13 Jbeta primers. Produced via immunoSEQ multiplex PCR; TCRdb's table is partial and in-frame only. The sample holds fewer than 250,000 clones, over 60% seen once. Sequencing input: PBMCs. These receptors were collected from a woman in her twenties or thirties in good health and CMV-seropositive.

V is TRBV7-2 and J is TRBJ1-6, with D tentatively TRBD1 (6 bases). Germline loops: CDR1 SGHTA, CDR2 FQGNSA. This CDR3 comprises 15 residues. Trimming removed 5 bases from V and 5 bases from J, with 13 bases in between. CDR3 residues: CASSPLTGHNSPLHF. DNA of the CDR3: TGTGCCAGCAGCCCCCTTACAGGGCATAATTCACCCCTCCACTTT.

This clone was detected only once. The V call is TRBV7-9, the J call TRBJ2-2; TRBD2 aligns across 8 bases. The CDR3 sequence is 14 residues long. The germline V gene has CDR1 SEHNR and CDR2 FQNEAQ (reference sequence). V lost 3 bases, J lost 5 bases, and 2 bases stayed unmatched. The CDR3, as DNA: TGTGCCAGCAGCTTCACTAGCGGAACCGGGGAGCTGTTTTTT. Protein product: CASSFTSGTGELFF.